The rows below give T cell receptor beta chains drawn from one sample of a study of OX40 agonist ivuxolimab in advanced cancers. Clones were sequenced by immunoSEQ multiplex PCR, and TCRdb holds only the in-frame ones, with some missing. This sample yields about 81,000 clones, of which roughly 91% are seen a single time; roughly an eighth belongs to the top ten. The material sequenced was CD4+ or CD8+ T cells sorted from blood, taken in a trial of the OX40 agonist ivuxolimab. These receptors were taken from an adult with an advanced solid tumor such as melanoma, head and neck, liver or kidney cancer. Each CDR3 is given with its conserved first and last residue. The D gene is left open where the match is weak. Rows give clone size only sometimes, using once, few, many, or a class for an expanded clone.

DNA	CDR3	V	J	D	size
TGTGCCAGTAGTATAAAGGAGGGACCCCATGAGCAGTTCTTC	CASSIKEGPHEQFF	TRBV19	TRBJ2-1	-	-
TGTGCCAGCAGTTCCAGGGGCAATCAGCCCCAGCATTTT	CASSSRGNQPQHF	TRBV27	TRBJ1-5	-	-
TGTGCCTCCCAACTCCGCCTTGAAGCTTTCTTT	CASQLRLEAFF	TRBV30	TRBJ1-1	-	-
TGTGCCAGCAGCGCGGACGAGAACTATGGCTACACCTTC	CASSADENYGYTF	TRBV9	TRBJ1-2	-	-
TGTGCCAGTAGCTCCCGGGGGAGCACTGAAGCTTTCTTT	CASSSRGSTEAFF	TRBV5-4	TRBJ1-1	-	-
TGCGCCAGCAGCCATGGACGACCGGGACAGGGGTCGGACGAGCAGTACTTC	CASSHGRPGQGSDEQYF	TRBV4-3	TRBJ2-7	TRBD1	-
TGCGCCAGCAGCCAAGGTCCCCCGACTAGCGGGAGTTACGAGCAGTACTTC	CASSQGPPTSGSYEQYF	TRBV4-1	TRBJ2-7	TRBD2	-
TGCGCCAGCAGCTTGGGGGGTGCTTCTGGGGCAGATACGCAGTATTTT	CASSLGGASGADTQYF	TRBV5-1	TRBJ2-3	-	-
TGTGCCAGCAGCTTCGTAGCGGGAGGGCCGGGTGAGCAGTTCTTC	CASSFVAGGPGEQFF	TRBV7-3	TRBJ2-1	TRBD2	-
TGTGCCAGCAGTGAGCCGGGACAGCATAATTCACCCCTCCACTTT	CASSEPGQHNSPLHF	TRBV25-1	TRBJ1-6	TRBD1	-
TGTGCCAGCAGTTACGCATCTAGCGCCCAAGAGACCCAGTACTTC	CASSYASSAQETQYF	TRBV6-5	TRBJ2-5	-	-
TGTGCCAGCAGTTACTATGAGGATTTAGGGGAGCTGTTTTTT	CASSYYEDLGELFF	TRBV6-5	TRBJ2-2	-	-
TGTGCCAGCACGTTAGGGACACCTTTTAACTATGGCTACACCTTC	CASTLGTPFNYGYTF	TRBV2	TRBJ1-2	-	-
TGTGCCAGCATCTCAGTCTACGGAGTCACTGAAGCTTTCTTT	CASISVYGVTEAFF	TRBV6-6	TRBJ1-1	-	-
TGTGCCAGCACAGTATTCGATAGCAATCAGCCCCAGCATTTT	CASTVFDSNQPQHF	TRBV28	TRBJ1-5	-	-
TGCGCCAGCAGCGATACAGGGGTCGCCGTCCTGACTTTC	CASSDTGVAVLTF	TRBV5-1	TRBJ2-6	TRBD1	-
TGCGCCAGCAGCCAAGTGAGTGGGTTTGGCTACACCTTC	CASSQVSGFGYTF	TRBV4-1	TRBJ1-2	-	-
TGTGCCAGCAGTGGGACCGGTCTTAATGAAAAACTGTTTTTT	CASSGTGLNEKLFF	TRBV6-5	TRBJ1-4	-	-
TGTGCCAGCAGTTTATTTGGGGGAGGCCAGCCCCAGCATTTT	CASSLFGGGQPQHF	TRBV27	TRBJ1-5	-	few
TGTGCCAGCAGCTTGGGGGACAGGGTCTATGGCTACACCTTC	CASSLGDRVYGYTF	TRBV5-6	TRBJ1-2	TRBD1	-
TGTGCCAGCAGCCCTCCACGGAAACTAGCGGGAGTAGAGACCGGGGAGCTGTTTTTT	CASSPPRKLAGVETGELFF	TRBV4-2	TRBJ2-2	TRBD2	-
TGCGCCAGCAGCCGAGACAGGAACTCTGGAAACACCATATATTTT	CASSRDRNSGNTIYF	TRBV4-1	TRBJ1-3	-	-